The 30 T cell receptor beta chains below come from one sample, sequenced in a study of shared clonotypes between healthy human individuals. Selected positively for CCR7 and CD45RO-negative, naive CD8 cells excluded terminally differentiated effector memory CD45RA+ cells. Assay: immunoSEQ multiplex PCR; the TCRdb copy retains only in-frame clones and omits some. The table lists under 850,000 clones, over 90% of them singletons. Sequenced input: naive CD8+ T cells sorted from blood. The source of these receptors is a man aged 30 to 39 in good health.

This rearrangement joins TRBV28 to TRBJ2-1; D call uncertain. The length of the CDR3 is 15 residues. V lost 2 bases, J lost 3 bases, and 11 bases lay in between. CDR1 is MDHEN, CDR2 SYDVKM, per germline. CDR3 DNA: TGTGCCAGCAGTTTACTATCCGCCGTCTACAATGAGCAGTTCTTC. Translation gives CASSLLSAVYNEQFF.

The V and J genes are TRBV6-5 and TRBJ2-1; TRBD2 matches at 11 bases. The CDR3 totals 15 residues. The V segment lost 6 bases and the J segment 6 bases; nucleotides outside the gene matches: 7. The germline V gene has CDR1 MNHEY and CDR2 SVGAGI. DNA for the CDR3: TGTGCCAGCAGCCCCTTAGCGGGAGGGCTCAATGAGCAGTTCTTC. This encodes CASSPLAGGLNEQFF.

This rearrangement joins TRBV4-1 to TRBJ2-3; D is unclear. The CDR3 covers 16 residues. The V end lost 0 bases, the J end lost 4 bases, and 14 bases lay between the germline ends. Germline-derived CDR1 and CDR2 are MGHRA and YSYEKL. The CDR3, as DNA: TGCGCCAGCAGCCAAGAGGGGTGGGGTAGGGCAGATACGCAGTATTTT. Protein sequence: CASSQEGWGRADTQYF.

The rearrangement joins TRBV7-9 to TRBJ2-1, with D maybe TRBD1 (6 bases). The CDR3 sequence is 17 residues long. Trimming shortened V by 5 bases and J by 4 bases, and 21 bases separated the two germline ends. Looked up from germline, CDR1 is SEHNR and CDR2 is FQNEAQ (reference sequence). This chain's CDR3 is CASSLPWRQGSYNEQFF. In DNA, the CDR3 is TGTGCCAGCAGCCTACCCTGGCGGCAGGGGTCATACAATGAGCAGTTCTTC.

The table lists this clone with a count of one. This chain uses TRBV18 with TRBJ2-2; D might be TRBD1 or TRBD2, each matching 5 bases. Per germline, CDR1 KGHSH and CDR2 LQKENI. This CDR3 is 16 amino acids long. Trimming removed 3 bases at V and 0 bases at J, with 11 bases between. The CDR3 DNA follows: TGTGCCAGCTCACCGGGGGTGGCCACGAACACCGGGGAGCTGTTTTTT. Protein sequence: CASSPGVATNTGELFF.

V is TRBV25-1 and J is TRBJ1-4; 7 bases agree with TRBD1. CDR3 length: 18 amino acids. Germline trimming cut 4 bases from V and 0 bases from J; bases unmatched to any gene: 11. Germline assignment: CDR1 MGHDK and CDR2 SYGVNS. Here the CDR3 reads CASSGQGGRSATNEKLFF. In nucleotides, the CDR3 is TGTGCCAGCAGTGGGCAGGGGGGTAGGTCTGCAACTAATGAAAAACTGTTTTTT.

J is TRBJ2-4 and V is TRBV18; 9 bases are shared with TRBD2. Germline-derived CDR1 and CDR2 are KGHSH and LQKENI. V lost 0 bases to trimming and J lost 0 bases; unmatched junction nucleotides: 12. CDR3 length: 20 residues. In DNA, the CDR3 is TGTGCCAGCTCACCACCGTATGCGGGAGGGCCCAATATAGCCAAAAACATTCAGTACTTC. Its translation: CASSPPYAGGPNIAKNIQYF.

V is TRBV7-6 and J is TRBJ2-7; D uncertain. CDR3 length: 11 amino acids. V shed 4 bases and J shed 6 bases, with 7 bases lying between them. Germline V gives CDR1 SGHVS, CDR2 FNYEAQ. The CDR3 nucleotides read TGTGCCAGCAGCTCCGAACGCGAGCAGTACTTC. This translates into CASSSEREQYF. Full variable domain (rest looked up from reference TRBV7-6 and TRBJ2-7): GAGVSQSPRYKVTKRGQDVALRCDPISGHVSLYWYRQALGQGPEFLTYFNYEAQQDKSGLPNDRFSAERPEGSISTLTIQRTEQRDSAMYRCASSSEREQYFGPGTRLTVT.

In nucleotides, the CDR3 is TGTGCCAGCTCACCTCCACAGGGGGAACCCTACGAGCAGTACTTC. Translation: CASSPPQGEPYEQYF. The J gene is TRBJ2-7, the V gene TRBV18; 8 bases are shared with TRBD1. The CDR3 is 15 residues long. Losses at the gene ends were 3 bases for V and 2 bases for J; bases not matched to a gene: 6. In germline, CDR1 is KGHSH, CDR2 LQKENI.

The V and J genes are TRBV5-6 and TRBJ2-7; 15 bases are shared with TRBD2. Trimming cost V 4 bases and J 0 bases; bases outside gene matches: 8. The CDR3 has 18 residues. The germline CDR1 and CDR2 sequences are SGHDT and YYEEEE. The CDR3 nucleotides read TGTGCCAGCAGCCCAGGGACTAGCGGGAGGATCAGCTCCTACGAGCAGTACTTC. Translation gives CASSPGTSGRISSYEQYF.

This clone has only one observation. V usage is TRBV27 and J usage is TRBJ2-3; D gene unclear. The CDR3 contains 14 residues. Germline-derived CDR1 and CDR2 are MNHEY and SMNVEV (reference sequence). Trimming stripped 4 bases from V and 0 bases from J, with 8 bases between. The CDR3 nucleotides read TGTGCCAGCAGTTCTAGAGTAAGCACAGATACGCAGTATTTT. Amino acids: CASSSRVSTDTQYF.

This sequence joins TRBV5-4 and TRBJ1-5; D call uncertain. Germline-derived CDR1 and CDR2 are SGHNT and YYREEE (reference sequence). CDR3 size: 14 residues. V was shortened by 3 bases and J by 1 base, with 8 bases between the two germline ends. The CDR3 protein is CASSSDRSNQPQHF. Written as DNA, the CDR3 is TGTGCCAGCAGCTCGGATAGGAGCAATCAGCCCCAGCATTTT. The full variable domain, with the rest looked up from reference TRBV5-4 and TRBJ1-5, is ETGVTQSPTHLIKTRGQQVTLRCSSQSGHNTVSWYQQALGQGPQFIFQYYREEENGRGNFPPRFSGLQFPNYSSELNVNALELDDSALYLCASSSDRSNQPQHFGDGTRLSIL.

This sequence joins TRBV4-3 and TRBJ2-1; D is unclear. V gave up 0 bases and J gave up 5 bases, with 5 bases separating them. The CDR3 is 13 amino acids. Germline lookup yields CDR1 LGHNA and CDR2 YSLEER. DNA for the CDR3: TGCGCCAGCAGCCAAGATTGGGACAATGAGCAGTTCTTC. As protein: CASSQDWDNEQFF.

V usage is TRBV15 and J usage is TRBJ2-1, with D perhaps TRBD2 (6 bases). CDR1 and CDR2 from the germline V gene are LNHNV and YYDKDF (reference sequence). This CDR3 spans 14 amino acids. The V end lost 5 bases, the J end lost 7 bases, and 15 bases lay between the germline ends. The CDR3 sequence: CATSLTSLSNEQFF. In nucleotides, the CDR3 is TGTGCCACCAGCCTGACTAGTCTCTCTAATGAGCAGTTCTTC.

The chain carries TRBV6-7 and TRBJ2-5, with D perhaps TRBD2 (7 bases). TRBV6-7 is marked as an open reading frame, function uncertain. The CDR3 totals 13 residues. The ends were cut back, 9 bases at V and 5 bases at J, with 16 bases in the middle. DNA for the CDR3: TGTGCCAGTAGGAGGGGGGGGATGGAGACCCAGTACTTC. This codes for CASRRGGMETQYF.

V is TRBV6-1 and J is TRBJ2-7; 8 nucleotides line up with TRBD1. The length of the CDR3 is 15 residues. Germline V CDR1 and CDR2: MNHNS, SASEGT. With V trimmed by 5 bases and J by 3 bases, 9 bases remained unmatched. DNA of the CDR3: TGTGCCAGCAGTCTATACAGGGGGGTAGGCTACGAGCAGTACTTC. Amino acid sequence: CASSLYRGVGYEQYF.

The V call is TRBV5-4, the J call TRBJ2-7, with D tentatively TRBD1 (8 bases). This CDR3 spans 16 amino acids. Germline lookup yields CDR1 SGHNT and CDR2 YYREEE (reference sequence). With 4 bases removed from V and 2 bases from J, the gap between germline ends came to 19 bases. CDR3 in DNA: TGTGCCAGCAGCCGGGAGGCAGGGGGCGCCCCCTACGAGCAGTACTTC. It yields the protein CASSREAGGAPYEQYF.

The gene calls are TRBV4-3 and TRBJ2-7, with D possibly TRBD1 on 5 matching bases. V shed 0 bases and J shed 5 bases, with 14 bases lying between them. CDR3 length equals 15 residues. Germline V CDR1 and CDR2: LGHNA, YSLEER. CDR3 DNA sequence: TGCGCCAGCAGCCAAGACAGGGTTCCGGCACACGAGCAGTACTTC. Protein product: CASSQDRVPAHEQYF.

The chain is built from TRBV7-9 and TRBJ2-3; 7 bases line up with TRBD2. The CDR3 is made up of 15 amino acids. V gave up 6 bases and J gave up 0 bases; unmatched junction bases: 6. Germline V gene lookup returns CDR1 SEHNR and CDR2 FQNEAQ (reference sequence). CDR3 sequence reads: CASRKLAESTDTQYF. CDR3 DNA: TGTGCCAGCAGGAAGCTAGCGGAGAGCACAGATACGCAGTATTTT.

This clone was found once. The DNA of the CDR3 is TGCGCCAGCAGCATGCCGGGACAGGGGATTTCTGGGGCCAACGTCCTGACTTTC. It encodes CASSMPGQGISGANVLTF. This rearrangement joins TRBV5-1 to TRBJ2-6; TRBD1 matches at 10 bases. Germline CDR1 is SGHRS and CDR2 is YFSETQ. V lost 4 bases to trimming and J lost 1 base; unmatched junction nucleotides: 8. The CDR3 runs 18 residues.

The chain joins TRBV6-1 to TRBJ2-7; tentatively, D is TRBD1 (6 bases). Germline CDR1 MNHNS, CDR2 SASEGT. Trimming removed 10 bases at V and 1 base at J, with 14 bases between. This CDR3 has 13 amino acids. The CDR3 DNA sequence: TGTGCCACTGCGACAGGCTCATCCTACGAGCAGTACTTC. Amino acid sequence: CATATGSSYEQYF.

The chain links TRBV27 to TRBJ1-5; tentatively, D is TRBD1 (5 bases). Germline CDR1 MNHEY, CDR2 SMNVEV (reference sequence). The CDR3 extends over 15 amino acids. Trimming took off 5 bases at V and 0 bases at J, with 11 bases between the two ends. As DNA, the CDR3 is TGTGCCAGCAGTCCCGGAGGGGTTAGCAATCAGCCCCAGCATTTT. Its translation: CASSPGGVSNQPQHF.

The chain joins TRBV27 to TRBJ2-3; D is ambiguous. This CDR3 contains 14 residues. Per the germline V gene, CDR1 is MNHEY and CDR2 is SMNVEV (reference sequence). Trimming pared 2 bases from V and 4 bases from J, leaving 10 bases between. CDR3 region: CASSLKFGPDTQYF. The CDR3, as DNA: TGTGCCAGCAGTTTAAAGTTTGGCCCAGATACGCAGTATTTT.

V usage is TRBV7-9 and J usage is TRBJ2-2; no firm D call. Trimming took 1 base from V and 4 from J, leaving 13 bases between them. CDR1 SEHNR and CDR2 FQNEAQ come from the germline V gene (reference sequence). This CDR3 contains 16 residues. In DNA form, the CDR3 reads TGTGCCAGCAGCTTAGTATTCGGAGAGTCCACCGGGGAGCTGTTTTTT. The encoded protein is CASSLVFGESTGELFF.

The V and J genes are TRBV7-9 and TRBJ2-7, with TRBD1 as a possible D gene (5 bases). The CDR3 is 13 residues long. The germline gives CDR1 SEHNR, CDR2 FQNEAQ (reference sequence). The V end lost 2 bases, the J end lost 3 bases, and 8 bases lay between the germline ends. CDR3 loop: CASSLMDNYEQYF. The CDR3 coding sequence is TGTGCCAGCAGCTTAATGGACAACTACGAGCAGTACTTC.

This clone was counted once. The chain recombines TRBV9 with TRBJ1-2; D remains unclear. Trimming removed 0 bases at V and 0 bases at J, with 9 bases between. There are 15 residues in the CDR3. Germline-derived CDR1 and CDR2 are SGDLS and YYNGEE. CDR3 amino acids: CASSVDRETNYGYTF. CDR3 nucleotides: TGTGCCAGCAGCGTAGACAGAGAGACTAACTATGGCTACACCTTC.

This chain links TRBV7-9 with TRBJ2-3; TRBD2 agrees at 16 bases. The germline V gene encodes CDR1 SEHNR and CDR2 FQNEAQ (reference sequence). The CDR3 loop spans 19 amino acids. Losses at the gene ends were 5 bases for V and 5 bases for J; bases not matched to a gene: 13. The CDR3 DNA sequence: TGTGCCAGCAGCCAAGAGGGGACTAGCGGGAGGGTTCGGAGAGATACGCAGTATTTT. This encodes CASSQEGTSGRVRRDTQYF.

The sample holds one count of this clone. V and J are TRBV27 and TRBJ2-7; D call uncertain. This CDR3 has 10 residues. With 8 bases removed from V and 4 bases from J, the gap between germline ends came to 6 bases. The germline V gene encodes CDR1 MNHEY and CDR2 SMNVEV (reference sequence). CDR3 region: CASGWYEQYF. The CDR3, as DNA: TGTGCCAGCGGGTGGTACGAGCAGTACTTC.

The chain carries TRBV7-9 and TRBJ2-5, with TRBD2 as a possible D gene (5 bases). CDR3 length equals 15 residues. Trimming pared 1 base from V and 0 bases from J, leaving 9 bases between. Per germline, CDR1 SEHNR and CDR2 FQNEAQ (reference sequence). The CDR3 here is CASSLEFGDQETQYF. The CDR3, as DNA: TGTGCCAGCAGCTTAGAGTTCGGGGACCAAGAGACCCAGTACTTC.

The chain joins TRBV11-1 to TRBJ2-7, with D possibly matching TRBD2 (5 bases). V lost 0 bases, J lost 2 bases, and 20 bases lay in between. The germline V gene has CDR1 SGHAT and CDR2 FQDESV (reference sequence). This CDR3 is built from 18 residues. DNA for the CDR3: TGTGCCAGCAGCTTAGCGCTAAGTCTCGAGGGCGAGACCTACGAGCAGTACTTC. Its translation: CASSLALSLEGETYEQYF.